This T cell receptor beta chain was observed in a study of T-cell memory formation after mild COVID-19. Study-level results: Balance between CD4 and CD8 was seen in clones contracting day 15 to 85, and a CD4+ lean was seen in later expanders. Cross-reactive memory apparently joined, as some responding clones appeared in pre-infection memory.

The sample holds many counts of this clonotype. The antigen is unknown. TCRdb re-derived calls from the 5' RACE reads in MiXCR, one entry per CDR3 protein. The sample holds 150,000 to 200,000 distinct CDR3 sequences; under 14% are singletons and the top ten take around 3.8%. V dropped 5 bases and J dropped 8 bases, with 9 bases sitting between them. Germline lookup yields CDR1 MDHEN and CDR2 SYDVKM. The length of the CDR3 is 11 residues. This sequence originates from a man between 18 and 35 years old who had mild COVID-19 (a few samples of this study predate the infection). Cell type and time point are not known. The J gene is TRBJ2-5, the V gene TRBV28; D not resolved. The specimen sequenced was PBMCs or a T cell subset sorted from them (not recorded which). CDR3 DNA sequence: TGTGCCAGCAGTCTCCAGAGAACCCAGTACTTC. It encodes CASSLQRTQYF.